The rows below give T cell receptor beta chains drawn from one sample of a study of identical twins. Via MiXCR, TCRdb re-called the 5' RACE reads, giving one row per CDR3 protein. The sample includes 1.5 million to 2 million distinct CDR3 sequences, less than 35% of them seen just once. Sequences were obtained from cord blood. These TCRs come from a newborn girl in good health. CDR3s include the opening cysteine and the closing phenylalanine or tryptophan. Fields, in order: J gene, V gene, clone size, D gene, CDR3 DNA, CDR3 protein. The D gene is left open where the match is weak. A clone size is listed for some rows: how often the clone was seen (once, few, many), or a class if it is expanded.

j_gene: TRBJ1-2
v_gene: TRBV29-1
abundance: many
d_gene: .
CDR3nt: TGCAGCGTTGAAGTCGGGCAGGGGAACTATGGCTACACCTTC
CDR3aa: CSVEVGQGNYGYTF

j_gene: TRBJ1-2
v_gene: TRBV12-3/TRBV12-4
abundance: .
d_gene: .
CDR3nt: TGTGCCAGCAGCCGCGAGCGGGATGACTTTAACTATGGCTACACCTTC
CDR3aa: CASSRERDDFNYGYTF

j_gene: TRBJ2-7
v_gene: TRBV27
abundance: .
d_gene: .
CDR3nt: TGTGCCAGCAGTTCCGGCCTGTCGGGCTCCTACGAGCAGTACTTC
CDR3aa: CASSSGLSGSYEQYF

j_gene: TRBJ2-6
v_gene: TRBV9
abundance: .
d_gene: .
CDR3nt: TGTGCCAGCGGCGTAGAACCTGGGGCCAACGTCCTGACTTTC
CDR3aa: CASGVEPGANVLTF

j_gene: TRBJ2-7
v_gene: TRBV21-1
abundance: .
d_gene: .
CDR3nt: TGTACCAGCAGCAAACTAACCAGGGGCTCCCCGCTCTACGAGCAGTACTTC
CDR3aa: CTSSKLTRGSPLYEQYF

j_gene: TRBJ2-1
v_gene: TRBV7-2
abundance: .
d_gene: .
CDR3nt: TGTGCCAGCAGCTCATTTTCGGGACTGCCCTACAATGAGCAGTTCTTC
CDR3aa: CASSSFSGLPYNEQFF

j_gene: TRBJ2-1
v_gene: TRBV2
abundance: .
d_gene: .
CDR3nt: TGTGCTAGCTCTAGGGCGGGTTCGGACAATGAGCAGTTCTTC
CDR3aa: CASSRAGSDNEQFF

j_gene: TRBJ2-3
v_gene: TRBV7-6
abundance: .
d_gene: .
CDR3nt: TGTGCCAGCAGCTCCAGGAAACTAGGACTCACAGATACGCAGTATTTT
CDR3aa: CASSSRKLGLTDTQYF

j_gene: TRBJ2-3
v_gene: TRBV18
abundance: .
d_gene: TRBD2
CDR3nt: TGTGCCAGCTCACCACTGCCGGCTAGCGGGGCAACTAGCACAGATACGCAGTATTTT
CDR3aa: CASSPLPASGATSTDTQYF

j_gene: TRBJ1-2
v_gene: TRBV5-1
abundance: many
d_gene: .
CDR3nt: TGCGCCAGCAGCTTAAATTACGACAGGAGCCAATATGGCTACACCTTC
CDR3aa: CASSLNYDRSQYGYTF

j_gene: TRBJ1-2
v_gene: TRBV18
abundance: .
d_gene: .
CDR3nt: TGTGCCAGCTCACTCCGGGAAGTTGGCAGGTCCGGTGGCTACACCTTC
CDR3aa: CASSLREVGRSGGYTF

j_gene: TRBJ2-6
v_gene: TRBV24-1
abundance: .
d_gene: .
CDR3nt: TGTGCCACCAGTCCAGGGGCGAACTCTGGGGCCAACGTCCTGACTTTC
CDR3aa: CATSPGANSGANVLTF

j_gene: TRBJ2-7
v_gene: TRBV12-3/TRBV12-4
abundance: .
d_gene: TRBD1
CDR3nt: TGTGCCAGCAGTTTAGCCGGGACAGGGATCGAGCAGTACTTC
CDR3aa: CASSLAGTGIEQYF

j_gene: TRBJ2-1
v_gene: TRBV5-1
abundance: .
d_gene: .
CDR3nt: TGCGCCAGCAGCTCGGTCCGATCCCCCTCCTACAATGAGCACTTCTTC
CDR3aa: CASSSVRSPSYNEHFF

j_gene: TRBJ2-7
v_gene: TRBV7-2
abundance: .
d_gene: .
CDR3nt: TGTGCCAGCAGCTTACCCCGTTTTAGGGAGAACTCCTACAATGAGCAGTACTTC
CDR3aa: CASSLPRFRENSYNEQYF

j_gene: TRBJ2-4
v_gene: TRBV27
abundance: few
d_gene: TRBD1
CDR3nt: TGTGCCAGCAGTTTCCTTGGGACAGGGGGTAAAAACATTCAGTACTTC
CDR3aa: CASSFLGTGGKNIQYF

j_gene: TRBJ2-5
v_gene: TRBV29-1
abundance: few
d_gene: TRBD2
CDR3nt: TGCAGCGTTATGGGACTAGCGGGCGAGACCCAGTACTTC
CDR3aa: CSVMGLAGETQYF

j_gene: TRBJ2-5
v_gene: TRBV9
abundance: .
d_gene: .
CDR3nt: TGTGCCAGCAGCCCTAATCCTAGCTCCGGGGAGACCCAGTACTTC
CDR3aa: CASSPNPSSGETQYF

j_gene: TRBJ1-2
v_gene: TRBV7-6
abundance: .
d_gene: .
CDR3nt: TGTGCCAGCAGCTTAGGGGGGGTGACAGTGGAGTATGGCTACACCTTC
CDR3aa: CASSLGGVTVEYGYTF

j_gene: TRBJ2-5
v_gene: TRBV28
abundance: .
d_gene: TRBD1
CDR3nt: TGTGCCAGCCGGGAGACGGGACAGGGAGAGACCCAGTACTTC
CDR3aa: CASRETGQGETQYF

j_gene: TRBJ2-7
v_gene: TRBV11-2
abundance: .
d_gene: .
CDR3nt: TGTGCCAGCAGCTTAGATGGCAGGGCTCCTTACGAGCAGTACTTC
CDR3aa: CASSLDGRAPYEQYF

j_gene: TRBJ2-7
v_gene: TRBV28
abundance: few
d_gene: .
CDR3nt: TGTGCCAGCAGTTTCGACCGGTCCGTCTTGTTGGCAGACTCCTACGAGCAGTACTTC
CDR3aa: CASSFDRSVLLADSYEQYF